These 24 T cell receptor beta chains were sequenced from one sample in a study of CXCR3-negative and CXCR3-positive naive CD8 T cells. UMI-labeled 5' RACE TRB cDNA libraries were prepared from the cells. TCRdb reprocessed the 5' RACE reads and reports one entry per CDR3 protein, with no DNA. Recorded here are 20,000 to 25,000 distinct CDR3 sequences; the top ten clones represent roughly 20%. The material sequenced was memory CD8+ T cells from blood. All receptors come from a human donor in good health. Some clones in this sample may be carry-over from other donors' samples.

The CDR3 loop reads CASSFLMSGEFTDTQYF. The chain has TRBV28 and TRBJ2-3; TCRdb's D call, TRBD2, is unchecked because there is no DNA. Germline assignment: CDR1 MDHEN and CDR2 SYDVKM. This CDR3 region has 17 residues.

The chain couples TRBV14 to TRBJ2-5. Germline V gene lookup returns CDR1 SGHDN and CDR2 FVKESK. The CDR3 has 15 amino acids. CDR3 loop: CASSQDLLSPETQYF.

The chain uses TRBV7-2 and TRBJ2-7; TCRdb gives TRBD1 as the D gene, but with no DNA this cannot be confirmed. Per the germline V gene, CDR1 is SGHTA and CDR2 is FQGNSA. This CDR3 is built from 15 residues. The CDR3 sequence is CASSSAGTGIHEQYF.

V usage is TRBV4-2 and J usage is TRBJ2-1; TCRdb gives TRBD2 as the D gene, but with no DNA this cannot be confirmed. Germline V gene lookup returns CDR1 LGHNA and CDR2 YNFKEQ. The CDR3 has 16 residues. CDR3 sequence reads: CASSQEASGGYNEQFF.

The chain couples TRBV6-2 or TRBV6-3 to TRBJ2-3. The CDR3 spans 14 residues. Germline V gene lookup returns CDR1 MNHEY and CDR2 SVGEGT. CDR3: CASSVTRGTDTQYF.

The J gene is TRBJ2-7, the V gene TRBV7-8; there is no DNA to check the TCRdb D call of TRBD2. The germline V gene encodes CDR1 SGHVS and CDR2 FQNEAQ. The CDR3 is made up of 15 amino acids. This CDR3 is CASSPSLAGTYEQYF.

The chain is built from TRBV6-6 and TRBJ2-2; TCRdb calls TRBD1, which cannot be checked without DNA. The CDR3 consists of 17 residues. The germline V gene has CDR1 MNHNY and CDR2 SVGAGI (reference sequence). The CDR3 loop is CASSFNDREKNTGELFF.

This chain uses TRBV29-1 with TRBJ1-6. CDR1 and CDR2 (germline): SQVTM, ANQGSEA. There are 14 residues in the CDR3. The CDR3 loop reads CGSQTGGENSPLHF.

The CDR3 loop reads CASSGGHTGELFF. This chain joins TRBV6-4 and TRBJ2-2; TCRdb's D gene call, TRBD1, goes unchecked for lack of DNA. The germline V gene encodes CDR1 MRHNA and CDR2 SNTAGT. This CDR3 spans 13 amino acids.

The chain combines TRBV9 with TRBJ2-7. The CDR3 length is 15 residues. Germline lookup yields CDR1 SGDLS and CDR2 YYNGEE. The chain's CDR3 is CASSVGGGSLNEQYF. The full variable domain, its missing parts supplied by reference TRBV9 and TRBJ2-7, is DSGVTQTPKHLITATGQRVTLRCSPRSGDLSVYWYQQSLDQGLQFLIQYYNGEERAKGNILERFSAQQFPDLHSELNLSSLELGDSALYFCASSVGGGSLNEQYFGPGTRLTVT.

V gene TRBV3-1 combines with J gene TRBJ2-1. This CDR3 contains 13 residues. The germline gives CDR1 LGHDT, CDR2 YNNKEL (reference sequence). The CDR3 is CASSQNPYNEQFF.

The chain links TRBV5-1 to TRBJ2-1. The CDR3 is 12 residues long. Germline CDR1 is SGHRS and CDR2 is YFSETQ. The CDR3 here is CASTLAGNEQFF. The full variable domain, rest sourced from reference TRBV5-1 and TRBJ2-1, is KAGVTQTPRYLIKTRGQQVTLSCSPISGHRSVSWYQQTPGQGLQFLFEYFSETQRNKGNFPGRFSGRQFSNSRSEMNVSTLELGDSALYLCASTLAGNEQFFGPGTRLTVL.

The chain employs TRBV11-2 and TRBJ1-1; TCRdb calls TRBD1, which cannot be checked without DNA. Germline CDR1 reads SGHAT; CDR2 reads FQNNGV. The CDR3 consists of 17 residues. The CDR3 region is CASSLAGRFFRDTEAFF.

Measured by frequency, this clonotype is large. The chain joins TRBV6-2 or TRBV6-3 to TRBJ2-1; the TCRdb D gene call, TRBD2, has no DNA to confirm it. The CDR3 runs to 16 residues. Per the germline V gene, CDR1 is MNHEY and CDR2 is SVGEGT. CDR3 sequence reads: CASSYTGASGANEQFF.

The V call is TRBV11-2, the J call TRBJ2-2; the D gene TCRdb calls, TRBD2, cannot be checked with no DNA. The CDR3 covers 15 residues. Germline V lookup: CDR1 SGHAT, CDR2 FQNNGV. The chain's CDR3 is CASTRGLGNTGELFF.

The V and J genes are TRBV29-1 and TRBJ2-7; without DNA, the TCRdb call of TRBD1 cannot be checked. This CDR3 spans 14 amino acids. Germline CDR1 SQVTM, CDR2 ANQGSEA. The CDR3 protein is CSVEEGTGDAEQYF.

CDR3 residues: CSVESGAYNEQFF. This chain joins TRBV29-1 and TRBJ2-1; TCRdb names TRBD1, which stays unverified in the absence of DNA. The germline V gene has CDR1 SQVTM and CDR2 ANQGSEA. The CDR3 contains 13 residues.

The chain recombines TRBV14 with TRBJ2-1; lacking DNA, the TRBD1 call made by TCRdb goes unchecked. Germline assignment: CDR1 SGHDN and CDR2 FVKESK. This CDR3 comprises 16 residues. Here the CDR3 reads CASRPGTGSFYNEQFF.

V gene TRBV20-1 combines with J gene TRBJ1-1. The CDR3 consists of 11 residues. The germline V gene encodes CDR1 DFQATT and CDR2 SNEGSKA (reference sequence). This chain's CDR3 is CSGEAYTEAFF.

The chain combines TRBV6-6 with TRBJ2-4. The germline gives CDR1 MNHNY, CDR2 SVGAGI (reference sequence). The CDR3 consists of 11 residues. The CDR3 region is CASTLGGIQYF.

The chain joins TRBV6-4 to TRBJ2-1; without DNA, the TCRdb call of TRBD2 cannot be checked. This CDR3 is built from 15 residues. Germline loops: CDR1 MRHNA, CDR2 SNTAGT. The CDR3 reads CASSDSTSGANEQFF.

The chain employs TRBV5-1 and TRBJ2-2; TCRdb lists TRBD1, though no DNA is available to test this call. CDR3 length: 15 residues. Germline V lookup: CDR1 SGHRS, CDR2 YFSETQ. This CDR3 reads CASSFAGGDTGELFF.

The chain recombines TRBV6-2 or TRBV6-3 with TRBJ1-5; TCRdb names TRBD1, which stays unverified in the absence of DNA. Germline V CDR1 and CDR2: MNHEY, SVGEGT. This CDR3 spans 14 amino acids. CDR3 loop: CAGKLRGDNQPQHF.

The chain joins TRBV20-1 to TRBJ2-3; TCRdb's assignment of TRBD1 cannot be checked, as there is no DNA. The CDR3 runs to 13 residues. In germline, CDR1 is DFQATT, CDR2 SNEGSKA (reference sequence). CDR3 residues: CSARARNTDTQYF.